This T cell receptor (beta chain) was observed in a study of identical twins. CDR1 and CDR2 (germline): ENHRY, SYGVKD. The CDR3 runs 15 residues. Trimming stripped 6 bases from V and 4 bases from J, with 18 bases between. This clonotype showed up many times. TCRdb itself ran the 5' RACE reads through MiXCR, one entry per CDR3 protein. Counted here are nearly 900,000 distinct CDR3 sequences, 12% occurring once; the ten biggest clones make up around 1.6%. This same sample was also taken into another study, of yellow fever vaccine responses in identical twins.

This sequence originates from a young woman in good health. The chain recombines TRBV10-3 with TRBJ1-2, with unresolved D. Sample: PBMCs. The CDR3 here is CAISDNSESTYGYTF. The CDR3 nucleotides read TGTGCCATCAGCGATAACTCGGAATCCACCTATGGCTACACCTTC.